The clone carrying this TCR beta chain was found many times. Its antigen remains unknown. The data derive from a study of T cell repertoires in cytomegalovirus infection. Study at large: Signatures in public TCR beta sequences pointed to both CMV infection and matching HLA type.

From germline, CDR1 is SGHTA and CDR2 FQGNSA. Losses at the gene ends were 5 bases for V and 5 bases for J; bases not matched to a gene: 10. The CDR3 length is 15 residues. Study-wide results and caveats: CMV-specific TCR beta clonotypes restricted by HLA-C were the ones dominating the ex vivo response. Based on cumulative public TCR beta family frequency, carriers of CMV plus the relevant HLA were identified.

TCRdb reanalysed the reads using MiXCR and keeps one entry per CDR3 protein. The sample holds approximately 140,000 distinct CDR3 sequences, about 6% seen once. The clonotype comes from a human donor in good health (CMV status not recorded). Some clones in this sample may be carry-over from other donors' samples. Sequencing used PBMCs. J is TRBJ2-5 and V is TRBV7-2; 8 positions agree with TRBD2. This CDR3 reads CASSLGGGSGETQYF. DNA of the CDR3: TGTGCCAGCAGCCTCGGGGGGGGCTCGGGGGAGACCCAGTACTTC.